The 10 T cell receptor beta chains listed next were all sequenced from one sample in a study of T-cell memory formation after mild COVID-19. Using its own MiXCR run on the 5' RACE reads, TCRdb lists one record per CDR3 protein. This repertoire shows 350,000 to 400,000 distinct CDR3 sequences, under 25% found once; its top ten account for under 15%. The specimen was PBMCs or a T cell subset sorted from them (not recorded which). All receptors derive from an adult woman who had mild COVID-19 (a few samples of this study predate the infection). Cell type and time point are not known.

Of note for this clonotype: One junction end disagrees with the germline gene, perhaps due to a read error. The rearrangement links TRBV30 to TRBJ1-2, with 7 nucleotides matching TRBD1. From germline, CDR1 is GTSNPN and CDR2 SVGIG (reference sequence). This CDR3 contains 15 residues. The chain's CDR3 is CAWTPPWGQQVGYTF. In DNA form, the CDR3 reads TGTGCTTGGACACCCCCCTGGGGACAGCAGGTGGGCTACACCTTC.

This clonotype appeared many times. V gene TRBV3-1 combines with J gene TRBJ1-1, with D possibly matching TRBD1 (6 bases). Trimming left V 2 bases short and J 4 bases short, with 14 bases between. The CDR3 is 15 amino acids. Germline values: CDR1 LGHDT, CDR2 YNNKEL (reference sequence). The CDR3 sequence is CASSQQGRGSTEAFF. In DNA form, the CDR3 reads TGTGCCAGCAGCCAACAGGGGCGGGGTAGCACTGAAGCTTTCTTT.

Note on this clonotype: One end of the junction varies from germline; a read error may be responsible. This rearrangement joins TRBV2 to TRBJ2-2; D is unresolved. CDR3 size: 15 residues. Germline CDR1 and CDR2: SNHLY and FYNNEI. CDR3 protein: CASSEQPLNTVELFF. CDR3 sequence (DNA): TGTGCCAGCAGTGAACAGCCCCTTAACACCGTGGAGCTGTTTTTT.

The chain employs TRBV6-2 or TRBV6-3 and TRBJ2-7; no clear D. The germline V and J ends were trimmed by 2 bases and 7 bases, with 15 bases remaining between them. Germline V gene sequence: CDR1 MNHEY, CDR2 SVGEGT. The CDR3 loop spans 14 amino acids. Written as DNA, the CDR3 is TGTGCCAGCAGTTACCGCCTGACGGTGAAGGAGCAGTACTTC. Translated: CASSYRLTVKEQYF.

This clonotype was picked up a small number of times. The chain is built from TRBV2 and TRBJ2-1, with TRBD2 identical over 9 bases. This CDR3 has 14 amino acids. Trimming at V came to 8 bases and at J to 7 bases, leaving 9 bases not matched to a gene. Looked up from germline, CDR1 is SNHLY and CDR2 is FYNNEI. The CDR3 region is CASGGGAVGNEQFF. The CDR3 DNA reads TGTGCCAGCGGCGGGGGGGCTGTGGGAAATGAGCAGTTCTTC.

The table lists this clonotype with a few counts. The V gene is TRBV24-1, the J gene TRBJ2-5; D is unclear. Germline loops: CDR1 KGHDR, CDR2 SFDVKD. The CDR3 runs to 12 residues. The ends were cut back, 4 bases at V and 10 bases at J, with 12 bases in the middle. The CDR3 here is CATSDTTQSQYF. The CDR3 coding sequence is TGTGCCACCAGTGACACTACCCAGAGCCAGTACTTC.

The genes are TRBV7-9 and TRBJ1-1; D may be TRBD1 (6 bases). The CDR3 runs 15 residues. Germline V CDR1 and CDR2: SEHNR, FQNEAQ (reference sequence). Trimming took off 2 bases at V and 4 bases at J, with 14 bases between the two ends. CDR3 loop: CASSLSGGRPTEAFF. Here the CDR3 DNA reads TGTGCCAGCAGCTTAAGCGGGGGGCGGCCCACTGAAGCTTTCTTT.

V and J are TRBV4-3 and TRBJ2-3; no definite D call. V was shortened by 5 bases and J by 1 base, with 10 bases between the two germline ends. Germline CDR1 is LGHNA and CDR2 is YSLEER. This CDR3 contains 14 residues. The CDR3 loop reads CASSGQARTDTQYF. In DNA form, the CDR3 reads TGCGCCAGCAGCGGGCAGGCTCGCACAGATACGCAGTATTTT.

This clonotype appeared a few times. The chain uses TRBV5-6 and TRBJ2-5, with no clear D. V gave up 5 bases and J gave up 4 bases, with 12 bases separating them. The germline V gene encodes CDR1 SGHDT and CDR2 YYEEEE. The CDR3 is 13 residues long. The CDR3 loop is CASSLWPPETQYF. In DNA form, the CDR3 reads TGTGCCAGCAGTTTGTGGCCCCCAGAGACCCAGTACTTC. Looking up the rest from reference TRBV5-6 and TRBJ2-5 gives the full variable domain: DAGVTQSPTHLIKTRGQQVTLRCSPKSGHDTVSWYQQALGQGPQFIFQYYEEEERQRGNFPDRFSGHQFPNYSSELNVNALLLGDSALYLCASSLWPPETQYFGPGTRLLVL.

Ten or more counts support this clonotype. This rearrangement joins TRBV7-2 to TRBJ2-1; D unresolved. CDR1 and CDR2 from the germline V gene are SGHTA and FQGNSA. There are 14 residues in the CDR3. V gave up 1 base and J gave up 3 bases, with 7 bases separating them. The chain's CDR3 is CASSLDPNYNEQFF. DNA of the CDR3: TGTGCCAGCAGCTTAGACCCGAACTACAATGAGCAGTTCTTC.